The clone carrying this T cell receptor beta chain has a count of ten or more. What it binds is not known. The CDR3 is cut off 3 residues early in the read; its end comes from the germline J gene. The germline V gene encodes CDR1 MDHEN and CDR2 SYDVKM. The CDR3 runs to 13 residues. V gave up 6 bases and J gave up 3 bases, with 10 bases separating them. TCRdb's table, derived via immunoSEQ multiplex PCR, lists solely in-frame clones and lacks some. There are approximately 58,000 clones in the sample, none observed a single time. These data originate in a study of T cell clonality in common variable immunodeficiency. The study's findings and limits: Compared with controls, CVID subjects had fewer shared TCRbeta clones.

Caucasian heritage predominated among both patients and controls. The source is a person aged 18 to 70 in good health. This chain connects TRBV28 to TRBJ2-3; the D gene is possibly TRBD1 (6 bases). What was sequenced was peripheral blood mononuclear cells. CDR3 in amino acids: CASRSGVTDTQYF. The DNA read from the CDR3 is TGTGCCAGCAGGTCAGGGGTAACAGATACG.